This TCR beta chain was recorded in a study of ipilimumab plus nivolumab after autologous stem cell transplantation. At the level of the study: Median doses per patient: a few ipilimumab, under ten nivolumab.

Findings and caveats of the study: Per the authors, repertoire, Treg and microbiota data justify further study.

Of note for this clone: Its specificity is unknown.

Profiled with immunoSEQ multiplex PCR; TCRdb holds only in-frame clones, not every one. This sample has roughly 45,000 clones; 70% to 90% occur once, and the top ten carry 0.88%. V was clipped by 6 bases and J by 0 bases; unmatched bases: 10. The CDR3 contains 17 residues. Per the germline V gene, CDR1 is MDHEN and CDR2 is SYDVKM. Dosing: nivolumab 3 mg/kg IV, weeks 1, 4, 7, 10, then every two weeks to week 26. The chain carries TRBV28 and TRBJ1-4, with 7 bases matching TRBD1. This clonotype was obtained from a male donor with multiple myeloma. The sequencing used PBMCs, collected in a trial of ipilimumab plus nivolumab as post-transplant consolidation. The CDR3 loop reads CASRKTGAVPTNEKLFF. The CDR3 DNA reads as TGTGCCAGCAGGAAAACAGGGGCGGTACCAACTAATGAAAAACTGTTTTTT.